The 13 T cell receptor beta chains in this list originate from one sample, sequenced in a study of response to subunit inactivated influenza vaccine. A single record per CDR3 protein comes from TCRdb applying MiXCR to the RT-PCR reads. The data show hundreds of thousands of distinct CDR3 sequences, roughly 15% seen once. The sequencing used PBMCs from blood, collected 14 to 15 days before vaccination. All receptors come from a man aged 45 to 65 who received an inactivated influenza vaccine.

This clonotype has at least ten counts. The chain links TRBV11-2 to TRBJ2-3; TRBD2 agrees at 8 bases. The CDR3 is 15 amino acids. Germline V CDR1 and CDR2: SGHAT, FQNNGV. V trimming: 1 base; J trimming: 7 bases; junction bases outside the gene matches: 7. CDR3 nucleotides: TGTGCCAGCAGCTTAGGTCGCGGGGGGCCACATACGCAGTATTTT. Translation: CASSLGRGGPHTQYF.

The table lists this clonotype with many counts. The chain links TRBV4-1 to TRBJ1-5; 7 nucleotides agree with TRBD1. From germline, CDR1 is MGHRA and CDR2 YSYEKL. CDR3 length equals 16 residues. V shed 0 bases and J 5 bases; nucleotides not matched to a gene: 7. CDR3 bases: TGCGCCAGCAGCCAAGAAGCGACAGGGAGGCATCAGCCCCAGCATTTT. Translated, it gives CASSQEATGRHQPQHF.

This clonotype turned up a few times. V usage is TRBV6-4 and J usage is TRBJ2-1; 8 positions agree with TRBD1. J lost 4 bases, V lost 6 bases, and 11 bases had no gene match. The length of the CDR3 is 16 residues. Germline V gene lookup returns CDR1 MRHNA and CDR2 SNTAGT. In nucleotides, the CDR3 is TGTGCCAGCAGCAGACAGGGGCCCCCCCTTTACAATGAGCAGTTCTTC. Its translation is CASSRQGPPLYNEQFF.

This clonotype was recorded many times. J is TRBJ2-1 and V is TRBV27; no clear D gene. Germline CDR1 reads MNHEY; CDR2 reads SMNVEV (reference sequence). V lost 11 bases and J 2 bases, leaving 13 bases between the germline ends. This CDR3 has 13 amino acids. This CDR3 reads CAPNHPAYNEQFF. The DNA for the CDR3 is TGTGCCCCTAATCATCCAGCCTACAATGAGCAGTTCTTC.

This chain links TRBV2 with TRBJ2-1; 7 nucleotides match TRBD2. CDR3 length: 15 residues. Trimming at V came to 2 bases and at J to 0 bases, leaving 1 base not matched to a gene. The V gene's germline CDR1 is SNHLY and CDR2 FYNNEI. The CDR3 DNA is TGTGCCAGCAGTGAACGGGAGGTCTCCTACAATGAGCAGTTCTTC. Its translation: CASSEREVSYNEQFF.

J is TRBJ1-6 and V is TRBV4-3; D remains unclear. V lost 1 base to trimming and J lost 13 bases, with 17 bases between them. Germline-derived CDR1 and CDR2 are LGHNA and YSLEER. This CDR3 is built from 15 residues. The CDR3 protein is CASSQVGPGLRPLHF. In DNA, the CDR3 is TGCGCCAGCAGCCAAGTTGGGCCGGGGTTGCGGCCCCTCCACTTT.

This clonotype was counted between two and nine times. The CDR3 region is CASSRGQGRTGELFF. The CDR3 coding sequence is TGTGCCAGCAGCCGAGGACAGGGCCGGACCGGGGAGCTGTTTTTT. The chain links TRBV6-2 or TRBV6-3 to TRBJ2-2; 8 bases align to TRBD1. V gave up 6 bases and J gave up 5 bases; unmatched junction bases: 8. The CDR3 is made up of 15 amino acids. Germline values: CDR1 MNHEY, CDR2 SVGEGT.

The chain uses TRBV3-1 and TRBJ2-5; D is uncertain. V gave up 0 bases and J gave up 7 bases, with 12 bases separating them. Germline values: CDR1 LGHDT, CDR2 YNNKEL (reference sequence). The CDR3 runs to 14 residues. The CDR3, as DNA: TGTGCCAGCAGCCAAGATGTGGGGATAGGGACCCAGTACTTC. Its protein is CASSQDVGIGTQYF.

This clonotype was observed a handful of times. The chain is built from TRBV29-1 and TRBJ1-2, with D hard to call. Trimming pared 3 bases from V and 0 bases from J, leaving 11 bases between. Germline assignment: CDR1 SQVTM and CDR2 ANQGSEA. The CDR3 totals 14 residues. The CDR3 reads CSVDSRPPNYGYTF. For the CDR3, the DNA is TGCAGCGTTGATTCCAGGCCTCCTAACTATGGCTACACCTTC.

In its sample, this clonotype was seen many times. The chain recombines TRBV23-1 with TRBJ1-5; 9 bases fit TRBD1. TRBV23-1 is an open reading frame whose function is uncertain. The CDR3 runs to 16 residues. V dropped 0 bases and J dropped 1; count of bases not matched to a gene: 1. CDR3: CASSQSTGGSNQPQHF. The DNA of the CDR3 is TGCGCCAGCAGTCAATCGACAGGGGGGAGCAATCAGCCCCAGCATTTT.

The rearrangement joins TRBV28 to TRBJ2-5; D is ambiguous. CDR3 length equals 13 residues. Germline CDR1 reads MDHEN; CDR2 reads SYDVKM. Between the trimmed V and J ends, which lost 3 bases and 5 bases, there was a span of 10 bases. The CDR3, as DNA: TGTGCCAGCAGTTTGACCACAAGGGAGACCCAGTACTTC. Translation: CASSLTTRETQYF.

This clonotype was observed a handful of times. The chain has TRBV6-5 and TRBJ2-7; tentative D call: TRBD2 (5 bases). V gave up 4 bases and J gave up 2 bases, with 9 bases separating them. This CDR3 is built from 13 residues. CDR1 and CDR2 from the germline V gene are MNHEY and SVGAGI. DNA for the CDR3: TGTGCCAGCAGTTCGAGGGTTCCCTACGAGCAGTACTTC. Translated: CASSSRVPYEQYF.

This clonotype showed up many times. The rearrangement uses TRBV4-1 and TRBJ1-6; TRBD1 is a possible D gene (6 bases). Between the trimmed V and J ends, which lost 1 base and 7 bases, there was a span of 23 bases. Germline V lookup: CDR1 MGHRA, CDR2 YSYEKL. This CDR3 has 19 residues. The CDR3 loop is CASSQGRDMTGRRNSPLHF. CDR3 nucleotide sequence: TGCGCCAGCAGCCAAGGTCGGGATATGACAGGACGAAGAAATTCACCCCTCCACTTT.